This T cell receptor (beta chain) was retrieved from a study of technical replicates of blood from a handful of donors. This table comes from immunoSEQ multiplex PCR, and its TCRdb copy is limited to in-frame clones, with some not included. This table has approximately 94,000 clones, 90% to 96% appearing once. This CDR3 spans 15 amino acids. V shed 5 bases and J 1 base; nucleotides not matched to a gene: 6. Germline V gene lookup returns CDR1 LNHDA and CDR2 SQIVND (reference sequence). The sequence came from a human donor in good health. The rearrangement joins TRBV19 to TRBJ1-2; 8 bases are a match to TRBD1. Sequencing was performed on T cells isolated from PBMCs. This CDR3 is CASSGPGQVNYGYTF. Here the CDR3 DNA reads TGTGCCAGTAGTGGCCCGGGACAGGTTAACTATGGCTACACCTTC.